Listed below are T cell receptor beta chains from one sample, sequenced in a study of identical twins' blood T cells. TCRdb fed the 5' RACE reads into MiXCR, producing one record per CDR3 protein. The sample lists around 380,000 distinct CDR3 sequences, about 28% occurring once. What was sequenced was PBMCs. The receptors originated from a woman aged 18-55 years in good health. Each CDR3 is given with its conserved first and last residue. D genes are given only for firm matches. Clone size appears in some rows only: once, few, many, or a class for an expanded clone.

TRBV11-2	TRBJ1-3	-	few	TGTGCCAGCAGCCGGAGCCCCGGTGTCTTAGGAAACACCATATATTTT	CASSRSPGVLGNTIYF
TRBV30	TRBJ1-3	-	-	TGTGCCTTCTTCAAAACCAACTCTGGAAACACCATATATTTT	CAFFKTNSGNTIYF
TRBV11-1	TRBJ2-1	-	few	TGTGCCAGCAGCCGCCGGAGGGTGATCAATGAGCAGTTCTTC	CASSRRRVINEQFF
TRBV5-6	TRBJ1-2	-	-	TGTGCCAGCAGCCCCAACGCGGGATGGGATGACTATGGCTACACCTTC	CASSPNAGWDDYGYTF
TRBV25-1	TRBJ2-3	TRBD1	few	TGTGCCAGCAGTGACCTCACAGGGGGCGGAGGAGATACGCAGTATTTT	CASSDLTGGGGDTQYF
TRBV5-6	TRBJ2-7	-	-	TGTGCCAGCAGCTCGGGATCAAGGACCTACGAGCAGTACTTC	CASSSGSRTYEQYF
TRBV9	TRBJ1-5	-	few	TGTGCCAGCAGCGTAGAGGACGGACCTAATCAGCCCCAGCATTTT	CASSVEDGPNQPQHF
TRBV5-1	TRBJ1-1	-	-	TGCGCCAGCACCCCGTTGACGGACATGAACACTGAAGCTTTCTTT	CASTPLTDMNTEAFF
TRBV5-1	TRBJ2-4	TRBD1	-	TGCGCCAGCGCCCGAAAGGGGGCGGACATTCAGTACTTC	CASARKGADIQYF
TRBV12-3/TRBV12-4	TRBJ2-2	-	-	TGTGCCAGCAGTTTCCGGGGCCTGAACACCGGGGAGCTGTTTTTT	CASSFRGLNTGELFF
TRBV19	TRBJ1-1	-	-	TGTGCCAGTAGTATCCCACGCGGGGGGGGAACTGAAGCTTTCTTT	CASSIPRGGGTEAFF
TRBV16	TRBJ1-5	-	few	TGTGCCAGCAGCCAATCTGGACGCAGCAATCGGCCCCAGCATTTT	CASSQSGRSNRPQHF
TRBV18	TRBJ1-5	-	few	TGTGCCAGCTCATCGCCACAGGGAGCCCAGCATTTT	CASSSPQGAQHF
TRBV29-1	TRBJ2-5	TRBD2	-	TGCAGCGTTGAAGAGGAACGGGGGGTCATTTATGAGACCCAGTACTTC	CSVEEERGVIYETQYF
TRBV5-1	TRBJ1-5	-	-	TGCGCCAGCAGCCAGGACAGCAATCAGCCCCAGAATTTT	CASSQDSNQPQNF
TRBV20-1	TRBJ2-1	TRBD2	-	TGCAGTGCTAGGGTAGGGACTAGCGATTCCTACAATGAGCAGTTCTTC	CSARVGTSDSYNEQFF
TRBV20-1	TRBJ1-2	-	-	TGCAGTGCTAGAGGTCGAGGAAACGTCCCTGGCTACACCTTC	CSARGRGNVPGYTF
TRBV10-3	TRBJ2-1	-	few	TGTGCCATACGGACTGAGACGAATGAGCAGTTCTTC	CAIRTETNEQFF
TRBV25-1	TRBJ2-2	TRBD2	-	TGTGCCAGCCTAGCGGTCAGGGGGGAGCTGTTTTTT	CASLAVRGELFF
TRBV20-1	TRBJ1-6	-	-	TGCAGTGCCGCGGGGAGCTATAATTCACCCCTCCACTTT	CSAAGSYNSPLHF
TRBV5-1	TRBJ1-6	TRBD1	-	TGCGCCAGCAGCTTCGAGGACAGGGGAGCTTCACCCCTCCACTTT	CASSFEDRGASPLHF
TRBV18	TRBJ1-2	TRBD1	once	TGTGCCAGCTCACCGCCGGGGACAGGATTACTCTATGGCTACACCTTC	CASSPPGTGLLYGYTF
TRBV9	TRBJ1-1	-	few	TGTGCCAGCAGCGAGGCCAGTCGGGAGGTCGGCGCTGAAGCTTTCTTT	CASSEASREVGAEAFF
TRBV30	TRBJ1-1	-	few	TGTGCCTGGAGTACCGGAGGCACTGAAGCTTTCTTT	CAWSTGGTEAFF
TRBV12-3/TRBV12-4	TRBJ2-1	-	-	TGTGCCAGCAGTCTCCGGGACCTACCGGGGGATGAGCAGTTCTTC	CASSLRDLPGDEQFF
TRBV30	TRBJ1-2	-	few	TGTGCCTGGAGTGGTCCCTCGTTTAGTTACACCTTC	CAWSGPSFSYTF